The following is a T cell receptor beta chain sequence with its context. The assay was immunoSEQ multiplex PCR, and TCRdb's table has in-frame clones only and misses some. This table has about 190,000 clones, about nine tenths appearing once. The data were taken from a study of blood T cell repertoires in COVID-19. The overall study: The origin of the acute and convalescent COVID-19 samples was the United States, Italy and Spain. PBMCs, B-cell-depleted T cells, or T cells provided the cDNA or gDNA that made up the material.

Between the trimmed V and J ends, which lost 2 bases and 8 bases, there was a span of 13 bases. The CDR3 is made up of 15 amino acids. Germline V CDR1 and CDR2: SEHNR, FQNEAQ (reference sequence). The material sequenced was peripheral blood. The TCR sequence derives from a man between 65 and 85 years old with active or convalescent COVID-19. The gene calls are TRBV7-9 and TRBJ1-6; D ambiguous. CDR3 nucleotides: TGTGCCAGCAGCTTAACTGGTGTGTTGGATTCACCCCTCCACTTT. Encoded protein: CASSLTGVLDSPLHF.